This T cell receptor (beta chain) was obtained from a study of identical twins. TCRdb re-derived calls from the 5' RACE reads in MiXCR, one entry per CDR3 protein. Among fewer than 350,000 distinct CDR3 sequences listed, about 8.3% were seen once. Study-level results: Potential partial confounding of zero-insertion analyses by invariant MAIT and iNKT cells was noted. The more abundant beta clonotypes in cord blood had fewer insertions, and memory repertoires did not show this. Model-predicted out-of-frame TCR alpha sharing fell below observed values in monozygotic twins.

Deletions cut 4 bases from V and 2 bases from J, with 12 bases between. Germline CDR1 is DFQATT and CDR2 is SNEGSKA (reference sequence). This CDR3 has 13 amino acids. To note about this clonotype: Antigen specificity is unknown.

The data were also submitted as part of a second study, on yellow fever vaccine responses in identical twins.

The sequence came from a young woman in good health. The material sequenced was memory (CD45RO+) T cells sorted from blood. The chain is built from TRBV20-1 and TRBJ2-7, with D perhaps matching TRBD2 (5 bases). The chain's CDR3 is CSAMRVGPYEQYV. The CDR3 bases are TGCAGTGCTATGCGGGTCGGCCCCTACGAGCAGTACGTC.